This entry describes one T cell receptor (beta chain). Its antigen remains unidentified. The treatment: roughly 11-day PBMC culture with coronavirus spike peptide pools or control peptides (ViraFEST assay). This sample is part of a study of vaccination and CD4 T cells after COVID-19. Across the whole study: Collection of post-COVID samples occurred a median 101 days after diagnosis, spanning a range of 35 to 161.

With the Oncomine TCR Beta short-read assay, DNA from cultured CD4+ T cells was sequenced. Investigators isolated genomic DNA from cultured CD4+ T cells. TCRdb ran MiXCR on the PCR reads and lists one entry per CDR3 protein. The sample holds around 10,000 distinct CDR3 sequences, approximately 66% seen once. The V and J ends lost 6 bases and 0 bases, in that order; junction bases with no gene match: 7. Per the germline V gene, CDR1 is MNHEY and CDR2 is SVGEGT. This CDR3 spans 16 amino acids. The sequencing input was CD4+ T cells from blood, cultured in vitro. This TCR was sampled from a human donor who had recovered from COVID-19. This chain uses TRBV6-2 or TRBV6-3 with TRBJ2-3, with TRBD1 identical over 9 bases. CDR3 bases: TGTGCCAGCAGGAGACAGGGGGTCGGGAGCACAGATACGCAGTATTTT. This encodes CASRRQGVGSTDTQYF.